The 8 T cell receptor beta chains below all came from one sample that was sequenced in a study of blood T cells in healthy people across ages. With a J-beta primer mix and a sample-barcoded 5' primer, a second PCR ran about 7 to 11 cycles. TCRdb used MiXCR to reprocess the 5' RACE reads, holding one entry per CDR3 protein. This table holds more than 750,000 distinct CDR3 sequences, 25% to 30% found once. In addition, the sample was reused for a study of T cells of mothers and their children.

Sequenced sample: blood. The receptors originated from a woman in her thirties or forties in good health.

The V gene is TRBV10-3, the J gene TRBJ1-1, with 7 positions matching TRBD1. The CDR3 loop spans 17 amino acids. Germline CDR1 and CDR2: ENHRY and SYGVKD. J was trimmed by 3 bases and V by 8 bases; bases with no gene match: 18. CDR3 nucleotides: TGTGCCATCTCCCGATCTAGGCGAGCGGGACAGTACACTGAAGCTTTCTTT. Amino acids: CAISRSRRAGQYTEAFF.

The chain's CDR3 is CASSLGDRKSYEQYF. The CDR3 DNA sequence: TGCGCCAGCAGCTTGGGAGACAGGAAGTCCTACGAGCAGTACTTC. J is TRBJ2-7 and V is TRBV5-1; tentative D call: TRBD1 (6 bases). This CDR3 comprises 15 residues. Germline V gives CDR1 SGHRS, CDR2 YFSETQ. V shed 0 bases and J shed 1 base, with 11 bases lying between them.

This chain uses TRBV20-1 with TRBJ1-1, with D hard to call. V lost 6 bases, J lost 1 base, and 9 bases lay in between. Germline V gene lookup returns CDR1 DFQATT and CDR2 SNEGSKA (reference sequence). The CDR3 runs to 12 residues. The CDR3 reads CSARRENTEAFF. CDR3 DNA sequence: TGCAGTGCCAGGAGGGAGAACACTGAAGCTTTCTTT.

Regarding this clonotype: Relative to the germline gene, one junction end is altered; a read error may explain this. This rearrangement joins TRBV3-1 to TRBJ2-1; no definite D call. Germline CDR1 reads LGHDT; CDR2 reads YNNKEL (reference sequence). The CDR3 is made up of 15 amino acids. The CDR3 DNA reads as TGTGCCAGCAGCCAAGGGCGGAGCTCCTACAATGAGAAGTTCTTC. Protein product: CASSQGRSSYNEKFF.

This clonotype has a count of ten or more. The junction departs from germline at one end; a sequencing error may be responsible. V gene TRBV7-7 combines with J gene TRBJ2-1; D remains unclear. The CDR3 has 16 residues. Germline values: CDR1 SSHAT, CDR2 FNYEAQ (reference sequence). CDR3: CASSLESGLTYNEQFF. The DNA for the CDR3 is TGTGCTAGCAGCCTCGAGTCCGGGTTAACCTACAATGAGCAGTTCTTC.

This clonotype was observed at least ten times. The chain links TRBV20-1 to TRBJ2-7; tentatively, D is TRBD2 (5 bases). Germline CDR1 is DFQATT and CDR2 is SNEGSKA (reference sequence). V gave up 5 bases and J gave up 3 bases, with 17 bases separating them. This CDR3 has 14 residues. DNA for the CDR3: TGCAGTGCTCCCCCTAGCCCAAATCACTACGAGCAGTACTTC. Amino acids: CSAPPSPNHYEQYF.

The genes are TRBV7-9 and TRBJ2-1; 13 bases are shared with TRBD2. This CDR3 contains 18 residues. With 5 bases clipped from V and 0 bases from J, the junction kept 7 bases outside the gene matches. The germline gives CDR1 SEHNR, CDR2 FQNEAQ (reference sequence). The CDR3 bases are TGTGCCAGCAGCCCCCGACTAGCGGGGGGTAGCTCCTACAATGAGCAGTTCTTC. Translated, it gives CASSPRLAGGSSYNEQFF.

This clonotype was seen ten or more times. The chain joins TRBV5-6 to TRBJ2-5; D perhaps matches TRBD1 (6 bases). CDR1 and CDR2 from the germline V gene are SGHDT and YYEEEE. The CDR3 contains 14 residues. Trimming removed 4 bases from V and 2 bases from J, with 12 bases in between. This CDR3 reads CASSPQGWQETQYF. The CDR3 DNA follows: TGTGCCAGCAGCCCACAGGGCTGGCAAGAGACCCAGTACTTC.